Each of the 16 T cell receptor beta chains below was sequenced from the same sample in a study of blood T cell repertoires in COVID-19. Assay used: immunoSEQ multiplex PCR; TCRdb lists only in-frame clones, some missing. The sample carries about 180,000 clones, 70% to 80% recorded once. The sample consisted of PBMCs or T cells enriched from blood (not recorded which). Receptor source: a man between 60 and 75 years old who had been exposed to COVID-19.

The chain combines TRBV9 with TRBJ2-2; D unresolved. Germline assignment: CDR1 SGDLS and CDR2 YYNGEE. The ends were cut back, 4 bases at V and 0 bases at J, with 7 bases in the middle. The CDR3 spans 14 residues. CDR3 sequence: CASSNGANTGELFF. The DNA of the CDR3 is TGTGCCAGCAGCAACGGAGCGAACACCGGGGAGCTGTTTTTT. The whole variable domain, filled in from reference TRBV9 and TRBJ2-2, reads DSGVTQTPKHLITATGQRVTLRCSPRSGDLSVYWYQQSLDQGLQFLIQYYNGEERAKGNILERFSAQQFPDLHSELNLSSLELGDSALYFCASSNGANTGELFFGEGSRLTVL.

V is TRBV28 and J is TRBJ1-1; 7 bases map to TRBD1. The CDR3 is 13 residues long. Losses at the gene ends were 10 bases for V and 0 bases for J; bases not matched to a gene: 5. The V gene's germline CDR1 is MDHEN and CDR2 SYDVKM. The CDR3 here is CATLQGMNTEAFF. The CDR3 DNA follows: TGTGCCACATTACAGGGGATGAACACTGAAGCTTTCTTT.

The gene calls are TRBV12-3 or TRBV12-4 and TRBJ2-1; possibly TRBD2 for D (5 bases). Trimming removed 1 base from V and 10 bases from J, with 11 bases in between. This CDR3 is 13 amino acids long. CDR3 sequence: CASSLVRGEEQFF. Here the CDR3 DNA reads TGTGCCAGCAGTTTAGTCCGTGGGGAGGAGCAGTTCTTC.

This clone was seen a handful of times. The genes are TRBV5-1 and TRBJ2-1, with a tentative D call TRBD2 (6 bases). Germline V CDR1 and CDR2: SGHRS, YFSETQ. The length of the CDR3 is 16 residues. Trimming pared 0 bases from V and 7 bases from J, leaving 17 bases between. The CDR3 nucleotides are TGCGCCAGCAGCTTGGCCGTTAGCGGACGGGGGAATGAGCAGTTCTTC. This encodes CASSLAVSGRGNEQFF. The full variable domain, with the rest looked up from reference TRBV5-1 and TRBJ2-1, is KAGVTQTPRYLIKTRGQQVTLSCSPISGHRSVSWYQQTPGQGLQFLFEYFSETQRNKGNFPGRFSGRQFSNSRSEMNVSTLELGDSALYLCASSLAVSGRGNEQFFGPGTRLTVL.

This clone showed up many times. The chain links TRBV7-3 to TRBJ1-6, with D hard to call. The CDR3 extends over 15 amino acids. Germline values: CDR1 SGHTA, CDR2 FQGTGA. The V end was cut by 3 bases, the J end by 13 bases, with 19 bases between. CDR3 in DNA: TGTGCCAGCAGCTTTTTGGGGTCCGGGGAAACGCCCCTCCACTTT. Amino acids: CASSFLGSGETPLHF.

In its sample, this clone was seen many times. The chain combines TRBV19 with TRBJ1-1; the D gene is possibly TRBD1 (6 bases). This CDR3 is built from 12 residues. Germline CDR1 LNHDA, CDR2 SQIVND (reference sequence). The V end lost 4 bases, the J end lost 7 bases, and 10 bases lay between the germline ends. The CDR3 nucleotides are TGTGCCAGTAGTACTCGACAGGATGAAGCTTTCTTT. The encoded protein is CASSTRQDEAFF.

This sequence joins TRBV7-9 and TRBJ1-5, with 11 bases aligning to TRBD1. CDR1 is SEHNR and CDR2 is FQNEAQ in the germline V gene (reference sequence). This CDR3 is 16 amino acids long. V was pared by 5 bases and J by 6 bases, with 9 bases of the junction left unmatched. The CDR3 is CASSPWGQGGGQPQHF. The CDR3 region has the DNA TGTGCCAGCAGCCCCTGGGGACAGGGGGGTGGTCAGCCCCAGCATTTT.

The chain combines TRBV7-2 with TRBJ1-1, with 8 bases fitting TRBD1. The ends lost 5 bases at V and 6 bases at J; junction bases unmatched: 5. This CDR3 has 13 amino acids. Germline V lookup: CDR1 SGHTA, CDR2 FQGNSA. CDR3 in DNA: TGTGCCAGCAGCCCGGACAGGGTCGCTGAAGCTTTCTTT. It specifies CASSPDRVAEAFF.

This sequence joins TRBV27 and TRBJ1-2; possibly TRBD1 for D (6 bases). The germline CDR1 and CDR2 sequences are MNHEY and SMNVEV (reference sequence). V lost 5 bases and J lost 4, with 11 bases in between. This CDR3 comprises 13 residues. The DNA of the CDR3 is TGTGCCAGCAGTCTACTGACAGGCTATGGCTACACCTTC. Protein: CASSLLTGYGYTF.

The chain carries TRBV20-1 and TRBJ1-2; D is perhaps TRBD1 (6 bases). The length of the CDR3 is 11 residues. Looked up from germline, CDR1 is DFQATT and CDR2 is SNEGSKA (reference sequence). CDR3 bases: TGCAGGGCAGACAGGAACAATGGCTACACCTTC. Protein product: CRADRNNGYTF.

V usage is TRBV6-6 and J usage is TRBJ1-4; D uncertain. The CDR3 is made up of 14 amino acids. Per the germline V gene, CDR1 is MNHNY and CDR2 is SVGAGI (reference sequence). Trimming shortened V by 2 bases and J by 2 bases, and 6 bases separated the two germline ends. This CDR3 is CASSYIRTNEKLFF. For the CDR3, the DNA is TGTGCCAGCAGTTACATACGGACTAATGAAAAACTGTTTTTT.

The chain carries TRBV24-1 and TRBJ1-5, with 7 bases that match TRBD1. This CDR3 region has 15 residues. V lost 4 bases to trimming and J lost 7 bases; unmatched junction nucleotides: 9. Looked up from germline, CDR1 is KGHDR and CDR2 is SFDVKD. CDR3 amino acids: CATSDLDRVKQPQHF. CDR3 DNA: TGTGCCACCAGTGACCTCGACAGGGTAAAGCAGCCCCAGCATTTT.

V usage is TRBV7-8 and J usage is TRBJ2-7, with 11 bases lining up with TRBD2. Trimming removed 5 bases from V and 0 bases from J; junction bases left unmatched: 6. The V gene's germline CDR1 is SGHVS and CDR2 FQNEAQ. This CDR3 has 16 residues. DNA for the CDR3: TGTGCCAGCAGCCCTTTAGCGGGAGGGGGCTCCTACGAGCAGTACTTC. Protein: CASSPLAGGGSYEQYF.

The chain recombines TRBV11-1 with TRBJ2-2; D possibly corresponds to TRBD1 (6 bases). Trimming removed 7 bases from V and 0 bases from J, with 12 bases in between. This CDR3 is 15 amino acids long. In germline, CDR1 is SGHAT, CDR2 FQDESV (reference sequence). The CDR3 reads CASTNRQANTGELFF. CDR3 bases: TGTGCCAGCACGAATAGACAGGCGAACACCGGGGAGCTGTTTTTT.

The V call is TRBV27, the J call TRBJ1-3; D possibly corresponds to TRBD1 (5 bases). The V end was cut by 6 bases, the J end by 0 bases, with 12 bases between. The germline V gene encodes CDR1 MNHEY and CDR2 SMNVEV (reference sequence). The CDR3 extends over 15 amino acids. The CDR3 loop is CASRDIGLSGNTIYF. DNA of the CDR3: TGTGCCAGCAGGGACATAGGCCTCTCTGGAAACACCATATATTTT.

The chain couples TRBV7-9 to TRBJ1-5; 7 bases are a match to TRBD1. Trimming took 5 bases from V and 4 from J; bases not matched to a gene: 5. Germline CDR1 and CDR2: SEHNR and FQNEAQ (reference sequence). The CDR3 has 14 residues. Here the CDR3 DNA reads TGTGCCAGCAGCCAAGGGACAGAGAATCAGCCCCAGCATTTT. Amino acids: CASSQGTENQPQHF.